This TCR beta chain was profiled in a study of cytomegalovirus exposure and HLA in healthy donors. Points on this clone: Its antigen is as yet unknown.

The CDR3 consists of 16 residues. Germline CDR1 reads SGHTS; CDR2 reads YDEGEE. Trimming left V 6 bases short and J 7 bases short, with 22 bases between. This table comes from immunoSEQ multiplex PCR, and its TCRdb copy is limited to in-frame clones, with some not included. There are just under 75,000 clones in the sample; over 90% occur only once, and roughly 3.2% lies in the top ten. Regarding the study as a whole: Specificity of a few CMV-associated chains for CMV antigens was verified in vitro.

The chain uses TRBV5-8 and TRBJ1-4; possible D gene TRBD1, 6 bases. The sequence came from a woman between 18 and 30 years old in good health and CMV-seropositive. The specimen sequenced was PBMCs. In DNA, the CDR3 is TGTGCCAGCACCAGGGGTACAAATCGTATCGCTGAAAAACTGTTTTTT. Protein: CASTRGTNRIAEKLFF.